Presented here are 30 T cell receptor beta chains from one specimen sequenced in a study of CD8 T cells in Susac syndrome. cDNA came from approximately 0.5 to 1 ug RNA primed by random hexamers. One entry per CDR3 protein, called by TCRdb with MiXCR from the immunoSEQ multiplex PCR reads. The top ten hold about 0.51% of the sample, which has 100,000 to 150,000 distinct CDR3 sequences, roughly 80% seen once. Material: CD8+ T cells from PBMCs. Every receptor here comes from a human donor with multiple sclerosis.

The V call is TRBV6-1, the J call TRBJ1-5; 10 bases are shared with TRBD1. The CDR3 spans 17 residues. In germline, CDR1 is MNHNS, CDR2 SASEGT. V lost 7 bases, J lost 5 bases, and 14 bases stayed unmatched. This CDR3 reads CASNRPGQGILDQPQHF. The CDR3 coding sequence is TGTGCCAGCAACAGACCGGGACAGGGGATCTTAGATCAGCCCCAGCATTTT.

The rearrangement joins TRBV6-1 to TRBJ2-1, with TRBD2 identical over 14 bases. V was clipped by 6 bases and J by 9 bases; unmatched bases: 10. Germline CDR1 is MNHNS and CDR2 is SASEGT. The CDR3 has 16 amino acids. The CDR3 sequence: CASRWGLAGDSGEQFF. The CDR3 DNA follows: TGTGCCAGCAGATGGGGACTAGCGGGAGATTCGGGTGAGCAGTTCTTC.

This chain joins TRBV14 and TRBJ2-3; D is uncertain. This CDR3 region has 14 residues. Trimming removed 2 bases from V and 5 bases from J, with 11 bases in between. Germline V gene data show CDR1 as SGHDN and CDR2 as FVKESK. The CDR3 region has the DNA TGTGCCAGCAGCCAATATCCGTTCGGAGATACGCAGTATTTT. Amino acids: CASSQYPFGDTQYF.

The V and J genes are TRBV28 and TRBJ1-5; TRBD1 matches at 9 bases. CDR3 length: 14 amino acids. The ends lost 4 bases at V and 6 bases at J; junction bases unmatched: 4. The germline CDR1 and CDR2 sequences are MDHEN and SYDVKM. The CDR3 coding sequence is TGTGCCAGCAGTTACCGACAGGGGGTTCAGCCCCAGCATTTT. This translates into CASSYRQGVQPQHF.

CDR3 region: CASSPSGEETQYF. The CDR3 DNA reads TGTGCCAGCAGCCCCTCCGGGGAAGAGACCCAGTACTTC. The rearrangement joins TRBV11-2 to TRBJ2-5; TRBD2 might be the D (5 bases). Germline lookup yields CDR1 SGHAT and CDR2 FQNNGV. The length of the CDR3 is 13 residues. Trimming removed 5 bases from V and 3 bases from J, with 10 bases in between. The whole variable domain, filled in from reference TRBV11-2 and TRBJ2-5, reads EAGVAQSPRYKIIEKRQSVAFWCNPISGHATLYWYQQILGQGPKLLIQFQNNGVVDDSQLPKDRFSAERLKGVDSTLKIQPAKLEDSAVYLCASSPSGEETQYFGPGTRLLVL.

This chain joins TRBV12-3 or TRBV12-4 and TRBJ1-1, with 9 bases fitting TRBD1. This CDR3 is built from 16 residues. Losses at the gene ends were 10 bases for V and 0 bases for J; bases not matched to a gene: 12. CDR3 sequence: CAIQGATSEMNTEAFF. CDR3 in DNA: TGTGCCATACAGGGGGCTACGTCCGAAATGAACACTGAAGCTTTCTTT.

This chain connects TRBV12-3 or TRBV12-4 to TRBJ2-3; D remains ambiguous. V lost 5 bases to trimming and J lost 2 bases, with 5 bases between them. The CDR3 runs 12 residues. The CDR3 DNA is TGTGCCAGCAGTCCCCACACAGATACGCAGTATTTT. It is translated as CASSPHTDTQYF.

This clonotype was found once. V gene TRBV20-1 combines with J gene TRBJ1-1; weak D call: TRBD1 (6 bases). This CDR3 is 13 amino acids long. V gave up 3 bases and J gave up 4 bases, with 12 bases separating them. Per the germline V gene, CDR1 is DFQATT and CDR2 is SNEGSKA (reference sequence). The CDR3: CSARMGGSTEAFF. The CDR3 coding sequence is TGCAGTGCTAGGATGGGGGGCTCCACTGAAGCTTTCTTT.

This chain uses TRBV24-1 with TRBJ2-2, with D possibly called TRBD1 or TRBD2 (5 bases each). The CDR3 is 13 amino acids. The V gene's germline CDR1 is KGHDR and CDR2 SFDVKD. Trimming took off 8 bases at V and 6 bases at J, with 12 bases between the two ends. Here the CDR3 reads CATTEGYAGELFF. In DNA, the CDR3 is TGTGCCACCACAGAGGGGTACGCCGGGGAGCTGTTTTTT.

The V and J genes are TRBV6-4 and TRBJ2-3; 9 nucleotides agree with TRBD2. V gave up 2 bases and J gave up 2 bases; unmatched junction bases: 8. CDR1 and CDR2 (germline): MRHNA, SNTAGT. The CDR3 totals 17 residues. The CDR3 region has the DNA TGTGCCAGCAGTGACCACTTGACTAGCGGAGACACAGATACGCAGTATTTT. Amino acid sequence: CASSDHLTSGDTDTQYF.

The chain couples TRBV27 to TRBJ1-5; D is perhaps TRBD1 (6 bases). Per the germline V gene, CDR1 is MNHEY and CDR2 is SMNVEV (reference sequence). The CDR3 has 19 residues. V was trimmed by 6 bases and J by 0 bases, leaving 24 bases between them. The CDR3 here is CASSPQGPRNIYSNQPQHF. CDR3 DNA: TGTGCCAGCAGCCCCCAGGGGCCCAGAAACATATATAGCAATCAGCCCCAGCATTTT.

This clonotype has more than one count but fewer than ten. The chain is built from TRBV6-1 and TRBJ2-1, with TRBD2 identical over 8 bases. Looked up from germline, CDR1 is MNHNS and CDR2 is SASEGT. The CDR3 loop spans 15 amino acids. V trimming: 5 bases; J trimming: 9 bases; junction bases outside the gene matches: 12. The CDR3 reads CASSPGGGPLGEQFF. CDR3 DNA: TGTGCCAGCAGTCCCGGGGGGGGACCTCTCGGTGAGCAGTTCTTC.

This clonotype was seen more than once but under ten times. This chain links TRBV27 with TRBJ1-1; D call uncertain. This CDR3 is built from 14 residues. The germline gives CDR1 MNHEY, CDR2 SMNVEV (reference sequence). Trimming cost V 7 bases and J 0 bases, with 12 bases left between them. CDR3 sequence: CASTPGPMNTEAFF. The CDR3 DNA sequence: TGTGCCAGCACCCCAGGCCCAATGAACACTGAAGCTTTCTTT.

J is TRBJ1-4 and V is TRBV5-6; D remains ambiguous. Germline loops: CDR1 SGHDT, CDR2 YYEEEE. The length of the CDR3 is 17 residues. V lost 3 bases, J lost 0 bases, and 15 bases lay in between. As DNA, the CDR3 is TGTGCCAGCAGCTGGGCAGGATCAGAAACAACTAATGAAAAACTGTTTTTT. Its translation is CASSWAGSETTNEKLFF. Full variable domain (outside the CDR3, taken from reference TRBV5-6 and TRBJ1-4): DAGVTQSPTHLIKTRGQQVTLRCSPKSGHDTVSWYQQALGQGPQFIFQYYEEEERQRGNFPDRFSGHQFPNYSSELNVNALLLGDSALYLCASSWAGSETTNEKLFFGSGTQLSVL.

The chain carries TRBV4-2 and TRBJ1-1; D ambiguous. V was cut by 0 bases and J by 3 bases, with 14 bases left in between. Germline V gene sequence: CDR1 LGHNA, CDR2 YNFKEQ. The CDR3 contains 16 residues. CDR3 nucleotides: TGTGCCAGCAGCCAAGAAGGTACGGTCGGAGACACTGAAGCTTTCTTT. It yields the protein CASSQEGTVGDTEAFF.

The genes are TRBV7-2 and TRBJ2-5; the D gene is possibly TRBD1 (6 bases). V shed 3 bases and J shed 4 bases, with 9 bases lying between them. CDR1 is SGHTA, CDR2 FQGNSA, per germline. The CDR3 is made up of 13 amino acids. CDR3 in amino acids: CASSFPRGETQYF. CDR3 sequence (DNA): TGTGCCAGCAGCTTCCCCAGGGGAGAGACCCAGTACTTC.

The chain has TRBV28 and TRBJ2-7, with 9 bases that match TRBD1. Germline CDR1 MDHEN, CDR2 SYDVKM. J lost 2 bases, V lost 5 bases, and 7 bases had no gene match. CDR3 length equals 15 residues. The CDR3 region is CASSANRGLPYEQYF. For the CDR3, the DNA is TGTGCCAGCAGTGCTAACAGGGGGCTACCCTACGAGCAGTACTTC.

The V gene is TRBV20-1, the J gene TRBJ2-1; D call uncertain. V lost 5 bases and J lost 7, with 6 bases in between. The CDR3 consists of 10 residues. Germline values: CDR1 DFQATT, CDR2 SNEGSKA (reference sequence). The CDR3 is CSAQTNEQFF. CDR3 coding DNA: TGCAGTGCTCAAACGAATGAGCAGTTCTTC.

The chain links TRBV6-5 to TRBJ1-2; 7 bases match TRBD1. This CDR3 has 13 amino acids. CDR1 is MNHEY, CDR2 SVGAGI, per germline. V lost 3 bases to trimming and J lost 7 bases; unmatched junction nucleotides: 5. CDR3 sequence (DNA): TGTGCCAGCAGTTATCAGACAGGGTCTGGCTACACCTTC. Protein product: CASSYQTGSGYTF.

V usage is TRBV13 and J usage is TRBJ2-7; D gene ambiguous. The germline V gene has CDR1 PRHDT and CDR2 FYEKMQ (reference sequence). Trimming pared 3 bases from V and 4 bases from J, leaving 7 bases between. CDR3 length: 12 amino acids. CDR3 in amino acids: CASSLARYEQYF. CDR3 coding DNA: TGTGCCAGCAGCTTGGCTAGATACGAGCAGTACTTC.

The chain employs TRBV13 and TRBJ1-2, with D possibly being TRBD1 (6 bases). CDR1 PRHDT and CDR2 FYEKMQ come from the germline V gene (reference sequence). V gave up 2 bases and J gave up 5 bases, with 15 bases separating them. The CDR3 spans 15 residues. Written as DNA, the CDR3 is TGTGCCAGCAGCTTAAGGGGGGCAATTGGGTATGGCTACACCTTC. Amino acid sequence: CASSLRGAIGYGYTF.

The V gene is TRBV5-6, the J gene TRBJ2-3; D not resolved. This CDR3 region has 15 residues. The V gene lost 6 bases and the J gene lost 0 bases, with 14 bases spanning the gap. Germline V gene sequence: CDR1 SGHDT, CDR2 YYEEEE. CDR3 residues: CASNLRVRSTDTQYF. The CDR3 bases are TGTGCCAGCAACCTCAGAGTGAGGAGCACAGATACGCAGTATTTT. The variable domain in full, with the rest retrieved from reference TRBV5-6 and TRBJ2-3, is DAGVTQSPTHLIKTRGQQVTLRCSPKSGHDTVSWYQQALGQGPQFIFQYYEEEERQRGNFPDRFSGHQFPNYSSELNVNALLLGDSALYLCASNLRVRSTDTQYFGPGTRLTVL.

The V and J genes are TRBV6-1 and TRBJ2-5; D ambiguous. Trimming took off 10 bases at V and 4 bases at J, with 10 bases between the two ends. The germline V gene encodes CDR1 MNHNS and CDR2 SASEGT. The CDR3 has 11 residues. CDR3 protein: CATSPGETQYF. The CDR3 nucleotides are TGTGCCACCTCCCCGGGAGAGACCCAGTACTTC.

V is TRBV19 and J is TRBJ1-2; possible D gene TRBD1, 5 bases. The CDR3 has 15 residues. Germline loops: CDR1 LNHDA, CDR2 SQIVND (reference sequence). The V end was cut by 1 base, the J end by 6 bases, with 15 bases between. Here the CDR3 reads CASSIAFGTANGYTF. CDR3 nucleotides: TGTGCCAGTAGTATAGCGTTCGGGACGGCGAATGGCTACACCTTC.

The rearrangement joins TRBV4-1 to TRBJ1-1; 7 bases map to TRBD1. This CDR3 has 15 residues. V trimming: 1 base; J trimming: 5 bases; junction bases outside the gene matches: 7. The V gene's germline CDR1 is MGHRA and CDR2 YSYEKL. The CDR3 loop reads CASSQGSDRPTEAFF. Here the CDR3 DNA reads TGCGCCAGCAGCCAAGGTTCGGACAGGCCGACTGAAGCTTTCTTT.

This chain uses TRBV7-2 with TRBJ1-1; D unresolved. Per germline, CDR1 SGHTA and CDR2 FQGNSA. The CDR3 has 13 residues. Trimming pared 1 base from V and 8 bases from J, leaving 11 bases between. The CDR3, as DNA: TGTGCCAGCAGCTTAGGGGTCGGATCGGAAGCTTTCTTT. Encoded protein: CASSLGVGSEAFF.

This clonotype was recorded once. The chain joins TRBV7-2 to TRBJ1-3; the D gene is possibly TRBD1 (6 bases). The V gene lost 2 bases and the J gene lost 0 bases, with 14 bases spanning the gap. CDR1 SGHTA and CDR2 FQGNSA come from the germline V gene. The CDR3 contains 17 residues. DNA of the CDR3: TGTGCCAGCAGCTTATTGACAGGTTCATTCTCTGGAAACACCATATATTTT. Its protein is CASSLLTGSFSGNTIYF.

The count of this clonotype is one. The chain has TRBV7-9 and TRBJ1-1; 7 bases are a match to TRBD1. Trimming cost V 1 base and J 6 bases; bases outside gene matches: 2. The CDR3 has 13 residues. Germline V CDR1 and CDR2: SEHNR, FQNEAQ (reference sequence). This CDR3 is CASSLVGQPEAFF. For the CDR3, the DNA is TGTGCCAGCAGCTTAGTGGGACAGCCTGAAGCTTTCTTT.

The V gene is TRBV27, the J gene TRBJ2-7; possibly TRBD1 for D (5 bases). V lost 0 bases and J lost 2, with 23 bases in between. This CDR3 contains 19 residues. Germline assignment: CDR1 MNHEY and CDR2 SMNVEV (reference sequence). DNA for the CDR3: TGTGCCAGCAGTTTATCGATAGGACAAGCCCCTATTGGGGCCTACGAGCAGTACTTC. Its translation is CASSLSIGQAPIGAYEQYF.

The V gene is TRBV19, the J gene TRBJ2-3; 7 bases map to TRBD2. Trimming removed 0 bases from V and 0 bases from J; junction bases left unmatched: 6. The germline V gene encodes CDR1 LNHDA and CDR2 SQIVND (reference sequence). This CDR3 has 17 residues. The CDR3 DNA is TGTGCCAGTAGTATAGACCAAGCGGGGACTAGCACAGATACGCAGTATTTT. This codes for CASSIDQAGTSTDTQYF.